This is a list of T cell receptor beta chains from one sample in a study of Ad26.COV2.S vaccination and SARS-CoV-2 variants. TCRdb keeps only in-frame clones here, not all; method: immunoSEQ multiplex PCR. The profile covers about 350,000 clones, with roughly nine tenths appearing a single time and approximately 5.9% taken by the ten largest. This sample comprised peripheral blood, obtained in a trial of Ad26.COV2.S vaccine versus placebo. Source of these receptors: a person aged 18 to 59 who received the Ad26.COV2.S COVID-19 vaccine or a placebo. CDR3s include the opening cysteine and the closing phenylalanine or tryptophan. Fields, in order: D gene, V gene, J gene, clone size, CDR3 DNA, CDR3 protein. The D gene is left open where the match is weak. Only some rows state a clone size, as once, few, many or a class for expanded clones.

d_call: NA
v_call: TRBV6-4
j_call: TRBJ1-4
clone_size: NA
cdr3_nt: TGTGCCAGCATCCCGGGCAGGGGAGAGGAAAAACTGTTTTTT
cdr3_aa: CASIPGRGEEKLFF

d_call: TRBD1
v_call: TRBV2
j_call: TRBJ1-5
clone_size: many
cdr3_nt: TGTGCCAGCACGGACAGGAGCAGGGGCAATCAGCCCCAGCATTTT
cdr3_aa: CASTDRSRGNQPQHF

d_call: NA
v_call: TRBV7-9
j_call: TRBJ1-4
clone_size: NA
cdr3_nt: TGTGCCAGCAGCTTAGAAGGAGGACCCTTCACGATGTTTTTT
cdr3_aa: CASSLEGGPFTMFF

d_call: NA
v_call: TRBV7-3
j_call: TRBJ2-7
clone_size: NA
cdr3_nt: TGTGCCAGCAGCTCCTGGCCGGGACAAAACTACGAGCAGTACTTC
cdr3_aa: CASSSWPGQNYEQYF

d_call: TRBD1
v_call: TRBV4-1
j_call: TRBJ1-5
clone_size: NA
cdr3_nt: TGCGCCAGCAGCCAGGTACAGGGGCAGCCCCAGCATTTT
cdr3_aa: CASSQVQGQPQHF

d_call: TRBD1
v_call: TRBV11-2
j_call: TRBJ1-1
clone_size: NA
cdr3_nt: TGTGCCAGCAGCTTTGGGACAGGGGCTACGAACACTGAAGCTTTCTTT
cdr3_aa: CASSFGTGATNTEAFF

d_call: NA
v_call: TRBV11-3
j_call: TRBJ2-1
clone_size: NA
cdr3_nt: TGTGCCAGCAGCCCGGCCCCAAGTTACAATGAGCAGTTCTTC
cdr3_aa: CASSPAPSYNEQFF

d_call: NA
v_call: TRBV15
j_call: TRBJ2-7
clone_size: NA
cdr3_nt: TGTGCCACCAGCAACCCTGCTGGGAACGAGCAGTACTTC
cdr3_aa: CATSNPAGNEQYF

d_call: NA
v_call: TRBV20-1
j_call: TRBJ2-7
clone_size: NA
cdr3_nt: TGCAGTGTCGCGGACAGCTACGAGCAGTACTTC
cdr3_aa: CSVADSYEQYF

d_call: NA
v_call: TRBV3-1/TRBV3-2
j_call: TRBJ1-5
clone_size: once
cdr3_nt: TGTGCCAGCAGCCTCAGCGACAATCAGCCCCAGCATTTT
cdr3_aa: CASSLSDNQPQHF

d_call: NA
v_call: TRBV5-1
j_call: TRBJ1-1
clone_size: NA
cdr3_nt: TGCGCCAGCAGCTCCCCGCCTCGGAACACTGAAGCTTTCTTT
cdr3_aa: CASSSPPRNTEAFF

d_call: TRBD1
v_call: TRBV4-2
j_call: TRBJ1-5
clone_size: NA
cdr3_nt: TGTGCCAGCAGACAGGGGGAGAATAGCAATCAGCCCCAGCATTTT
cdr3_aa: CASRQGENSNQPQHF

d_call: NA
v_call: TRBV6-2/TRBV6-3
j_call: TRBJ1-1
clone_size: NA
cdr3_nt: TGTGCCAGCAGTTACCCGGCCGGATCTGGGAACACTGAAGCTTTCTTT
cdr3_aa: CASSYPAGSGNTEAFF

d_call: NA
v_call: TRBV7-9
j_call: TRBJ1-1
clone_size: NA
cdr3_nt: TGTGCCAGCAGCTTAACCTTCAGCAACACTGAAGCTTTCTTT
cdr3_aa: CASSLTFSNTEAFF

d_call: TRBD1
v_call: TRBV6-5
j_call: TRBJ2-7
clone_size: NA
cdr3_nt: TGTGCCAGCAGTTACTTGGGACAGGGGAACTACGAGCAGTACTTC
cdr3_aa: CASSYLGQGNYEQYF

d_call: NA
v_call: TRBV28
j_call: TRBJ1-1
clone_size: NA
cdr3_nt: TGTGCCAGCAGACCGTGGGGGCAGGGAGGCGGAAGCACTGAAGCTTTCTTT
cdr3_aa: CASRPWGQGGGSTEAFF

d_call: NA
v_call: TRBV30
j_call: TRBJ2-2
clone_size: NA
cdr3_nt: TGTGCCTGGATTACCGGGACCGCGAACACCGGGGAGCTGTTTTTT
cdr3_aa: CAWITGTANTGELFF

d_call: NA
v_call: TRBV14
j_call: TRBJ1-1
clone_size: NA
cdr3_nt: TGTGCCAGCAGCCAAAACGCAGGGATCGTCGACACTGAAGCTTTCTTT
cdr3_aa: CASSQNAGIVDTEAFF

d_call: NA
v_call: TRBV28
j_call: TRBJ1-1
clone_size: NA
cdr3_nt: TGTGCCAGCAGTTGGTTAGCGGGGCAGGGGTATGCTTTCTTT
cdr3_aa: CASSWLAGQGYAFF

d_call: NA
v_call: TRBV7-2
j_call: TRBJ1-3
clone_size: NA
cdr3_nt: TGTGCCAGCAGCTTAGTTTACAGGGACGCTGGAAACACCATATATTTT
cdr3_aa: CASSLVYRDAGNTIYF

d_call: NA
v_call: TRBV30
j_call: TRBJ2-1
clone_size: NA
cdr3_nt: TGTGCCTGGGCTAACCTGGACCCGGGAAATGAGCAGTTCTTC
cdr3_aa: CAWANLDPGNEQFF

d_call: NA
v_call: TRBV7-3
j_call: TRBJ1-1
clone_size: few
cdr3_nt: TGTGCCAGCAGCTTATCACAGGGTAACACTGAAGCTTTCTTT
cdr3_aa: CASSLSQGNTEAFF

d_call: NA
v_call: TRBV10-2
j_call: TRBJ2-1
clone_size: NA
cdr3_nt: TGCGCCAGCCAAGCCCTCCGGGCAGCTAGCTCCTACAATGAGCAGTTCTTC
cdr3_aa: CASQALRAASSYNEQFF

d_call: NA
v_call: TRBV28
j_call: TRBJ2-7
clone_size: NA
cdr3_nt: TGTGCCAGCAGTCCCGTAGCGGTCTCCTCCTACGAGCAGTACTTC
cdr3_aa: CASSPVAVSSYEQYF

d_call: TRBD1
v_call: TRBV28
j_call: TRBJ1-5
clone_size: NA
cdr3_nt: TGTGCCAGCAGCCCAGGGGGCTATTACAATCAGCCCCAGCATTTT
cdr3_aa: CASSPGGYYNQPQHF

d_call: NA
v_call: TRBV7-9
j_call: TRBJ1-1
clone_size: once
cdr3_nt: TGTGCCAGCAGCTTAGTGGCGACTGGTTCCGGTGAAGCTTTCTTT
cdr3_aa: CASSLVATGSGEAFF

d_call: NA
v_call: TRBV5-1
j_call: TRBJ2-3
clone_size: NA
cdr3_nt: TGCGCCAGCAGCTTGGACTTCACAGATACGCAGTATTTT
cdr3_aa: CASSLDFTDTQYF

d_call: NA
v_call: TRBV18
j_call: TRBJ2-2
clone_size: NA
cdr3_nt: TGTGCCAGCTCACCCCGGGGTAGAAGTACGTCTGGGGAGCTGTTTTTT
cdr3_aa: CASSPRGRSTSGELFF

d_call: NA
v_call: TRBV5-8
j_call: TRBJ2-7
clone_size: NA
cdr3_nt: TGTGCCAGCACCCCCGGTCGGGCCTACGAGCAGTACTTC
cdr3_aa: CASTPGRAYEQYF